The sequence of this TCR beta chain was determined in a study of blood T cells in healthy people across ages. Study outcomes and limitations: When set beside aged donors, long-lived donors presented more naive CD4+ cells and higher diversity.

Sample-barcoded 5' priming and a J-beta primer mix drove a second PCR of 7 to 11 cycles. CDR3-containing paired-end reads numbered at least 2.5 million in each sample. TCRdb redid the calling of the 5' RACE reads with MiXCR, one entry per CDR3 protein. The table includes about 650,000 distinct CDR3 sequences, about 51% detected once. CDR3 length: 14 residues. Germline V gives CDR1 SQVTM, CDR2 ANQGSEA. Trimming pared 4 bases from V and 6 bases from J, leaving 19 bases between. The sample holds a few counts of this clonotype. Its target is not known. The donors, healthy Caucasians from Russia, were aged about 6 to 95.

This TCR came from a woman aged 80 or older in good health. Sequencing was done on a sample of blood. The chain has TRBV29-1 and TRBJ2-7, with D perhaps TRBD2 (5 bases). CDR3: CSVARDPDPREQYF. The CDR3 nucleotides are TGCAGCGTTGCCCGGGATCCCGACCCCCGCGAGCAGTACTTC.